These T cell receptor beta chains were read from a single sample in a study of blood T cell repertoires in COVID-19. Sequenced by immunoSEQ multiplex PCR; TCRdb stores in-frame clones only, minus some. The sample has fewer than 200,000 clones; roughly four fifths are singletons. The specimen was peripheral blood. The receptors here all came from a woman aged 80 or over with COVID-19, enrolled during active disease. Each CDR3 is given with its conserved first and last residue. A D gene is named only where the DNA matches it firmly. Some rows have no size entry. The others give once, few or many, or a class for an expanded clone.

CDR3 DNA: TGTGCCAGCAGCTACGGACAGGCATATGGCTACACCTTC
CDR3 protein: CASSYGQAYGYTF
J gene: TRBJ1-2
D gene: TRBD1
V gene: TRBV5-4
clone size: once

CDR3 DNA: TGTGCCAGCAGCGCCTTTGGACAGGGGAAGAATCAGCCCCAGCATTTT
CDR3 protein: CASSAFGQGKNQPQHF
J gene: TRBJ1-5
D gene: TRBD1
V gene: TRBV2
clone size: NA

CDR3 DNA: TGTGCCAGCCGCCACCACGGGACAGGGGATAATGAGCAGTTCTTC
CDR3 protein: CASRHHGTGDNEQFF
J gene: TRBJ2-1
D gene: TRBD1
V gene: TRBV7-9
clone size: NA

CDR3 DNA: TGTGCCAGCAGCATGACAGCTTTCTATGGCTACACCTTC
CDR3 protein: CASSMTAFYGYTF
J gene: TRBJ1-2
D gene: NA
V gene: TRBV11-3
clone size: NA

CDR3 DNA: TGTGCCAGCAGCCTCCCGGGAGGCCGAGATACGCAGTATTTT
CDR3 protein: CASSLPGGRDTQYF
J gene: TRBJ2-3
D gene: TRBD2
V gene: TRBV3-1/TRBV3-2
clone size: NA

CDR3 DNA: TGTGCCAGCAGCCTAGGAGGGTCTGGAAACACCATATATTTT
CDR3 protein: CASSLGGSGNTIYF
J gene: TRBJ1-3
D gene: NA
V gene: TRBV7-2
clone size: many

CDR3 DNA: TGTGCCATCAGTGAGATAGAGGTCTATGGCTACACCTTC
CDR3 protein: CAISEIEVYGYTF
J gene: TRBJ1-2
D gene: NA
V gene: TRBV10-3
clone size: NA

CDR3 DNA: TGTGCCAGCAGCTTAACGAGGGCATCAGGAGATACGCAGTATTTT
CDR3 protein: CASSLTRASGDTQYF
J gene: TRBJ2-3
D gene: NA
V gene: TRBV7-3
clone size: few

CDR3 DNA: TGTGCCAGCAGTGACGGGGTAGGACAGGGAGATGGCTACACCTTC
CDR3 protein: CASSDGVGQGDGYTF
J gene: TRBJ1-2
D gene: TRBD1
V gene: TRBV2
clone size: NA

CDR3 DNA: TGTGCCAGCAGCTTGGAACTAGCGTACGGTGGCACAGATACGCAGTATTTT
CDR3 protein: CASSLELAYGGTDTQYF
J gene: TRBJ2-3
D gene: TRBD2
V gene: TRBV5-6
clone size: NA

CDR3 DNA: TGTGCCAGCAGCTCTTTGACTAGCGGGGGGTTTCAGTATTTT
CDR3 protein: CASSSLTSGGFQYF
J gene: TRBJ2-3
D gene: TRBD2
V gene: TRBV11-2
clone size: NA